The rows below give T cell receptor beta chains drawn from one sample of a study of T cell responses to AZD1222 COVID-19 vaccine. Repertoires were generated with immunoSEQ multiplex PCR, while TCRdb's copy carries only in-frame clones and drops some. Among approximately 190,000 clones listed, roughly 92% were seen once. The starting material was peripheral blood, obtained on day 0 of AZD1222 vaccination. Every receptor here comes from an adult in good health. Each CDR3 is given with its conserved first and last residue. The order of the fields is CDR3 length, V gene, D gene, J gene, clone size, CDR3 DNA, CDR3 protein. D genes are given only for firm matches. For some rows the clone size is stated as once, few or many, or as a class when expanded; others skip it.

14	TRBV6-5	NA	TRBJ1-4	NA	TGTGCCAGCAGCGGTGGGTCTCAAAATGAAAAACTGTTTTTT	CASSGGSQNEKLFF
15	TRBV4-1	TRBD1	TRBJ2-1	NA	TGCGCCAGCAGCCATCAGGACAGGGGAGACAATGAGCAGTTCTTC	CASSHQDRGDNEQFF
15	TRBV15	NA	TRBJ2-7	once	TGTGCCACCAGCAGAGCCCCAGGAGTTTCCTACGAGCAGTACTTC	CATSRAPGVSYEQYF
18	TRBV24-1	TRBD1	TRBJ2-3	NA	TGTGCCACCAGTGACCCTGGGGCAGGGGGCGCGGGCACAGATACGCAGTATTTT	CATSDPGAGGAGTDTQYF
16	TRBV18	TRBD1	TRBJ1-1	NA	TGTGCCAGCTCACCACCGGACAGGGACACGAACACTGAAGCTTTCTTT	CASSPPDRDTNTEAFF
16	TRBV3-1/TRBV3-2	NA	TRBJ2-1	NA	TGTGCCAGCAGCTCCTCGGGCGGGGGCCCAGCCAATGAGCAGTTCTTC	CASSSSGGGPANEQFF
14	TRBV30	TRBD2	TRBJ2-3	NA	TGTGCCTGGATCAAGCGGGGGCGGGCAGATACGCAGTATTTT	CAWIKRGRADTQYF
15	TRBV19	NA	TRBJ1-1	NA	TGTGCCAGTAGCCCATTGGGGGAGATGAACACTGAAGCTTTCTTT	CASSPLGEMNTEAFF
13	TRBV3-1/TRBV3-2	NA	TRBJ1-5	NA	TGTGCCAGCAGCCAAGACGGGGCTCAGCCCCAGCATTTT	CASSQDGAQPQHF
16	TRBV15	TRBD1	TRBJ1-2	NA	TGTGCCACCAACAGAGAGCGCGGGACAGCCTTATTAGGCTACACCTTC	CATNRERGTALLGYTF
11	TRBV6-2/TRBV6-3	NA	TRBJ1-2	NA	TGTGCCAGCAGCCCTGGAAGGGGCTACACCTTC	CASSPGRGYTF
18	TRBV21-1	NA	TRBJ1-4	NA	TGTGCCAGCACCAGCAAACAGGACAGGGGGCAAGCTAATGAAAAACTGTTTTTT	CASTSKQDRGQANEKLFF
14	TRBV5-6	TRBD1	TRBJ1-1	NA	TGTGCCAGCAGATTCGGGACAGGGAACACTGAAGCTTTCTTT	CASRFGTGNTEAFF
14	TRBV21-1	NA	TRBJ2-1	NA	TGTGCCAGCAGCGTTCCAGTCTCCTACAATGAGCAGTTCTTC	CASSVPVSYNEQFF
13	TRBV6-5	NA	TRBJ1-6	NA	TGTGCCAGCAGTTACTCGACAAATTCACCCCTCCACTTT	CASSYSTNSPLHF
14	TRBV12-5	NA	TRBJ1-5	NA	TGTGCTAGTGGTTTGGACGACCCCCGGGGGCCCCAGCATTTT	CASGLDDPRGPQHF
14	TRBV29-1	NA	TRBJ1-2	NA	TGCAGCGTTAGCGGAGCGGGGACGATGCCATCGGGCCACTTC	CSVSGAGTMPSGHF
15	TRBV19	TRBD1	TRBJ1-5	NA	TGTGCCAGTAGTGAGGGACAGGTGCTTAATCAGCCCCAGCATTTT	CASSEGQVLNQPQHF
15	TRBV6-5	TRBD1	TRBJ1-2	NA	TGTGCCAGCCAACAGGGGGAGGGGCTGCGAGGTGGCTACACCTTC	CASQQGEGLRGGYTF
15	TRBV15	NA	TRBJ1-4	NA	TGTGCCACCAGCTCATTAGGACAGTATAGCGAAAAACTGTTTTTT	CATSSLGQYSEKLFF
12	TRBV29-1	NA	TRBJ1-4	NA	TGCAGCGTTGAAGTTCGAGCCGAAAAACTGTTTTTT	CSVEVRAEKLFF
15	TRBV19	NA	TRBJ2-3	NA	TGTGCCAGTACCAATACGTACAGACTCACAGATACGCAGTATTTT	CASTNTYRLTDTQYF
14	TRBV11-2	NA	TRBJ2-7	once	TGTGCCAGCAACCGACAGGATGGGTCCTACGAGCAGTACTTC	CASNRQDGSYEQYF
15	TRBV5-1	NA	TRBJ1-2	NA	TGCGCCAGCAGCCCCCGGCCGGGGGCTAACTATGGCTACACCTTC	CASSPRPGANYGYTF
13	TRBV7-2	NA	TRBJ2-5	NA	TGTGCCAGCAGCTTGACCACACAAGAGACCCAGTACTTC	CASSLTTQETQYF
12	TRBV7-9	NA	TRBJ1-1	NA	TGTGCCAGCAGCTCACAGGGATCCGAAGCTTTCTTT	CASSSQGSEAFF
14	TRBV19	NA	TRBJ2-7	NA	TGTGCCAGTAGTCCGCGGAGGAGGTACTACGAGCAGTACTTC	CASSPRRRYYEQYF
14	TRBV6-2/TRBV6-3	NA	TRBJ1-2	NA	TGTGCCAGCAGCCCGTGGGGGCCGAACTATGGCTACACCTTC	CASSPWGPNYGYTF
13	TRBV18	NA	TRBJ1-1	NA	TGTGCCAGCTTGCTGTCTGAGAAGCTTGAAGCTTTCTTT	CASLLSEKLEAFF
14	TRBV5-5	TRBD1	TRBJ1-1	NA	TGTGCCAGCAACACTCGGACAGGGGGCTTTGAAGCTTTCTTT	CASNTRTGGFEAFF
15	TRBV27	NA	TRBJ2-7	NA	TGTGCCAGCAGTTTAAGGGGCCTGCGGCCCTACGAGCAGTACTTC	CASSLRGLRPYEQYF
17	TRBV9	NA	TRBJ2-6	NA	TGTGCCAGCAGCTTTAGGGGATCGCACTCTGGGGCCAACGTCCTGACTTTC	CASSFRGSHSGANVLTF
14	TRBV6-5	NA	TRBJ2-1	NA	TGTGCCAGCAGACGGGGGAGCTCCTACAATGAGCAGTTCTTC	CASRRGSSYNEQFF
15	TRBV3-1/TRBV3-2	NA	TRBJ1-2	NA	TGTGCCAGCAGCCAAGCCCCAGACGTTCGATATGGCTACACCTTC	CASSQAPDVRYGYTF
14	TRBV19	NA	TRBJ2-7	NA	TGTGCCAGTAGTAGAGGGGGGGTTTCCTACGAGCAGTACTTC	CASSRGGVSYEQYF
15	TRBV6-5	NA	TRBJ1-1	NA	TGTGCCAGCAGTTACTCCGGGGCGATGAACACTGAAGCTTTCTTT	CASSYSGAMNTEAFF
15	TRBV10-3	NA	TRBJ2-3	NA	TGTGCCATCAATCCGGGTCTAATAGGCACAGATACGCAGTATTTT	CAINPGLIGTDTQYF
12	TRBV30	NA	TRBJ1-2	few	TGTGCCTGGAGTGTGGACAGTGTAGGCTACACCTTC	CAWSVDSVGYTF
15	TRBV5-1	TRBD1	TRBJ2-3	NA	TGCGCCAGCAGCAACGGACAGGCCAGAACAGATACGCAGTATTTT	CASSNGQARTDTQYF
14	TRBV6-6	NA	TRBJ1-1	NA	TGTGCCAGCAATACCGACCGGGTGAACACTGAAGCTTTCTTT	CASNTDRVNTEAFF
15	TRBV19	NA	TRBJ1-4	NA	TGTGCCAGTAGTATAGGGGGCACAACTAATGAAAAACTGTTTTTT	CASSIGGTTNEKLFF
15	TRBV7-9	TRBD1	TRBJ1-2	once	TGTGCCAGCAGCTTAGTTGGGACAGGGGCCTATGGCTACACCTTC	CASSLVGTGAYGYTF
15	TRBV7-2	NA	TRBJ2-7	NA	TGTGCCAGCAGCTTCAATGGACAGTTCCTCTACGAGCAGTACTTC	CASSFNGQFLYEQYF
12	TRBV6-6	NA	TRBJ2-7	few	TGTGCCAGCGGAGAGACAGCCTACGAGCAGTACTTC	CASGETAYEQYF
18	TRBV10-3	TRBD1	TRBJ1-4	NA	TGTGCCATCAGTGGCGGGGACAGGGGGCCTAGGGCTAATGAAAAACTGTTTTTT	CAISGGDRGPRANEKLFF
13	TRBV19	TRBD2	TRBJ2-5	NA	TGTGCCAGTAGTATTCTGGGGGGGGAGACCCAGTACTTC	CASSILGGETQYF
15	TRBV7-6	TRBD2	TRBJ2-5	NA	TGTGCCAGCAGCGTGACCGGGGGGGCCGGAGAGACCCAGTACTTC	CASSVTGGAGETQYF
16	TRBV4-1	NA	TRBJ1-5	NA	TGCGCCAGCAGCCGAGGGGGAAGTTTGAGCAATCAGCCCCAGCATTTT	CASSRGGSLSNQPQHF
15	TRBV27	TRBD1	TRBJ2-5	NA	TGTGCCAGCAGTCCAGGAGACAGGGCTCCGGAGACCCAGTACTTC	CASSPGDRAPETQYF
14	TRBV20-1	TRBD2	TRBJ2-7	NA	TGCAGTGCTAGTACCGGGACTAGGCCTTTGGAGCAGTACTTC	CSASTGTRPLEQYF
16	TRBV24-1	TRBD2	TRBJ2-3	NA	TGTGCCACCAGTGATCCTAGCGGGGGGGCCCGAGATACGCAGTATTTT	CATSDPSGGARDTQYF
16	TRBV4-3	TRBD1	TRBJ1-1	NA	TGCGCCAGCAGCCAATCCTTCAACAGGGGCCCGTCTGAAGCTTTCTTT	CASSQSFNRGPSEAFF
13	TRBV6-5	TRBD1	TRBJ2-7	NA	TGTGCCAGCAGCAGTGGGGGGACAGGCGAGCAGTACTTC	CASSSGGTGEQYF
16	TRBV2	NA	TRBJ2-7	few	TGTGCCAGCAGTGAAGTAGGCAGGGCGAGAGGCTACGAGCAGTACTTC	CASSEVGRARGYEQYF
13	TRBV2	NA	TRBJ2-5	many	TGTGCCAGCAGTGACCAAAAACAGGGATCCCAGTACTTC	CASSDQKQGSQYF
15	TRBV19	NA	TRBJ1-1	NA	TGTGCCAGTAGATTTCTCTCTGGGGGGTGGACTGAAGCTTTCTTT	CASRFLSGGWTEAFF
14	TRBV20-1	TRBD1	TRBJ1-5	NA	TGCAGTGCTAGTCGGACAGGGGCCGAGCAGCCCCAGCATTTT	CSASRTGAEQPQHF
14	TRBV9	NA	TRBJ1-3	NA	TGTGCCAGCAGCGTAGCACACTCTGGAAACACCATATATTTT	CASSVAHSGNTIYF